Listed here are 22 T cell receptor beta chains from one sample, sequenced in a study of siplizumab effects on memory and regulatory T cells. Sequenced by immunoSEQ multiplex PCR; TCRdb stores in-frame clones only, minus some. The sample has about 100,000 clones, approximately 91% seen once. The sample taken for sequencing was CD4+ T cells sorted from blood. All receptors derive from a human donor in good health. Some clones in this sample may be carry-over from other donors' samples.

This chain connects TRBV30 to TRBJ1-1; maybe TRBD1 (5 bases). Trimming stripped 2 bases from V and 13 bases from J, with 17 bases between. The CDR3 has 12 amino acids. CDR1 is GTSNPN and CDR2 is SVGIG in the germline V gene (reference sequence). CDR3 DNA sequence: TGTGCCTGGAGTTATATGAGGAGGGGAGTTTTCTTT. Translated, it gives CAWSYMRRGVFF.

The CDR3 protein is CASSPQLANTGELFF. In nucleotides, the CDR3 is TGTGCCAGCTCACCACAGCTAGCGAACACCGGGGAGCTGTTTTTT. V gene TRBV18 combines with J gene TRBJ2-2; D is ambiguous. CDR1 is KGHSH, CDR2 LQKENI, per germline. CDR3 length: 15 residues. The V end was cut by 1 base, the J end by 0 bases, with 6 bases between.

On this clone itself: The junction departs from germline at one end; a sequencing error may be responsible. This rearrangement joins TRBV5-4 to TRBJ2-7, with 11 bases matching TRBD2. Per the germline V gene, CDR1 is SGHNT and CDR2 is YYREEE (reference sequence). The CDR3 runs 13 residues. Here the CDR3 reads CASSSPPGLAEIF. CDR3 in DNA: TGTGCCAGCAGCTCTCCCCCGGGACTAGCGGAGATCTTC.

This clone was counted a few times. The V call is TRBV19, the J call TRBJ2-5, with D perhaps assigned TRBD1 or TRBD2 (6 bases each). The length of the CDR3 is 15 residues. Germline V CDR1 and CDR2: LNHDA, SQIVND (reference sequence). V was shortened by 3 bases and J by 0 bases, with 11 bases between the two germline ends. The CDR3 DNA reads as TGTGCCAGTAGTATGGGGCGGGACAACCAAGAGACCCAGTACTTC. Its protein product is CASSMGRDNQETQYF. The full variable domain, with the rest looked up from reference TRBV19 and TRBJ2-5, is DGGITQSPKYLFRKEGQNVTLSCEQNLNHDAMYWYRQDPGQGLRLIYYSQIVNDFQKGDIAEGYSVSREKKESFPLTVTSAQKNPTAFYLCASSMGRDNQETQYFGPGTRLLVL.

The V and J genes are TRBV19 and TRBJ2-6; D not resolved. The CDR3 has 16 residues. Between the trimmed V and J ends, which lost 5 bases and 4 bases, there was a span of 15 bases. The germline V gene encodes CDR1 LNHDA and CDR2 SQIVND (reference sequence). The CDR3 DNA reads as TGTGCCAGTAGTCCCGCAAACCACTTCGGGGCCAACGTCCTGACTTTC. Amino acids: CASSPANHFGANVLTF.

J is TRBJ2-6 and V is TRBV19; the D gene is possibly TRBD2 (6 bases). The V gene lost 6 bases and the J gene lost 3 bases, with 24 bases spanning the gap. Germline V gives CDR1 LNHDA, CDR2 SQIVND (reference sequence). The CDR3 is 19 residues long. The CDR3 sequence is CASSQRGTFLLDGANVLTF. In nucleotides, the CDR3 is TGTGCCAGTAGCCAACGGGGGACCTTCCTCTTAGATGGGGCCAACGTCCTGACTTTC.

This clone was picked up a small number of times. The V gene is TRBV19, the J gene TRBJ1-1; 8 bases are a match to TRBD1. This CDR3 spans 12 amino acids. Losses at the gene ends were 7 bases for V and 8 bases for J; bases not matched to a gene: 6. Germline V gene lookup returns CDR1 LNHDA and CDR2 SQIVND (reference sequence). The CDR3 spells CASKAWDREAFF. CDR3 in DNA: TGTGCCAGTAAAGCGTGGGACAGGGAAGCTTTCTTT.

The rearrangement uses TRBV5-1 and TRBJ2-1, with 14 bases matching TRBD2. From germline, CDR1 is SGHRS and CDR2 YFSETQ. V shed 4 bases and J 4 bases; nucleotides not matched to a gene: 10. This CDR3 has 18 residues. As DNA, the CDR3 is TGCGCCAGCAGCCCGACTAGCGGGAGGGCCAAAGGGTACAATGAGCAGTTCTTC. Protein: CASSPTSGRAKGYNEQFF.

The chain is built from TRBV5-6 and TRBJ2-7, with D maybe TRBD1 (6 bases). CDR1 is SGHDT, CDR2 YYEEEE, per germline. The CDR3 extends over 17 amino acids. V was cut by 3 bases and J by 0 bases, with 19 bases left in between. The DNA for the CDR3 is TGTGCCAGCAGCTCCCGCGATGGGGGCCCGGGCTCCTACGAGCAGTACTTC. Translation: CASSSRDGGPGSYEQYF.

This clone was counted between two and nine times. The rearrangement uses TRBV10-3 and TRBJ1-1; D may be TRBD1 (5 bases). Trimming shortened V by 3 bases and J by 7 bases, and 9 bases separated the two germline ends. Germline-derived CDR1 and CDR2 are ENHRY and SYGVKD. This CDR3 spans 12 amino acids. In DNA form, the CDR3 reads TGTGCCATCAGTGATTCCAGGGATGAAGCTTTCTTT. Translating gives CAISDSRDEAFF.

V gene TRBV7-3 combines with J gene TRBJ2-7; 9 bases fit TRBD2. Germline values: CDR1 SGHTA, CDR2 FQGTGA. V gave up 3 bases and J gave up 5 bases; unmatched junction bases: 8. CDR3 length: 15 residues. CDR3: CASSLAGGPINEQYF. The CDR3 DNA follows: TGTGCCAGCAGCTTGGCGGGAGGGCCTATTAACGAGCAGTACTTC.

This sequence joins TRBV5-1 and TRBJ1-2; a possible D gene is TRBD1 (5 bases). Germline assignment: CDR1 SGHRS and CDR2 YFSETQ. The CDR3 runs 15 residues. The ends were cut back, 3 bases at V and 0 bases at J, with 12 bases in the middle. The CDR3 sequence: CASSSRVGANYGYTF. In DNA form, the CDR3 reads TGCGCCAGCAGCTCCAGGGTAGGAGCTAACTATGGCTACACCTTC.

The chain recombines TRBV6-5 with TRBJ1-5; a weak D match, TRBD1 (6 bases). Per germline, CDR1 MNHEY and CDR2 SVGAGI. The length of the CDR3 is 16 residues. Trimming took off 0 bases at V and 7 bases at J, with 16 bases between the two ends. The CDR3 DNA reads as TGTGCCAGCAGTTACTCGATCACAGGGACCCCCCAGCCCCAGCATTTT. It yields the protein CASSYSITGTPQPQHF.

The gene calls are TRBV14 and TRBJ2-7; TRBD2 aligns across 11 bases. After removal of 2 bases from V and 7 bases from J, the junction contained 13 bases not matched to a gene. The CDR3 has 17 amino acids. Germline assignment: CDR1 SGHDN and CDR2 FVKESK. The CDR3 DNA follows: TGTGCCAGCAGCCAAAGGGACATACTAGCGGGAGTGGTGGAGCAGTACTTC. The encoded protein is CASSQRDILAGVVEQYF. Complete variable domain (other parts from reference TRBV14 and TRBJ2-7): EAGVTQFPSHSVIEKGQTVTLRCDPISGHDNLYWYRRVMGKEIKFLLHFVKESKQDESGMPNNRFLAERTGGTYSTLKVQPAELEDSGVYFCASSQRDILAGVVEQYFGPGTRLTVT.

This chain uses TRBV27 with TRBJ1-1; TRBD1 matches at 8 bases. With V trimmed by 6 bases and J by 3 bases, 9 bases remained unmatched. Germline CDR1 MNHEY, CDR2 SMNVEV (reference sequence). This CDR3 has 15 residues. CDR3 nucleotides: TGTGCCAGCAGATACGGGACAGGAGGCCACACTGAAGCTTTCTTT. Protein: CASRYGTGGHTEAFF.

This clone has more than one count but fewer than ten. This chain joins TRBV27 and TRBJ2-2; no firm D call. The CDR3 runs 14 residues. Trimming cost V 3 bases and J 2 bases, with 7 bases left between them. Germline V CDR1 and CDR2: MNHEY, SMNVEV (reference sequence). CDR3: CASSFEINTGELFF. For the CDR3, the DNA is TGTGCCAGCAGTTTCGAAATTAACACCGGGGAGCTGTTTTTT.

As regards this clone: A junction boundary mismatches the germline segment, possibly from a read error. The CDR3 sequence: CASGLDSLPSYEQYF. The CDR3 coding sequence is TGTGCTAGTGGCTTGGACAGTCTTCCGTCGTACGAGCAGTACTTC. The chain has TRBV12-5 and TRBJ2-7, with a weak D call TRBD1 (6 bases). The CDR3 covers 15 residues. The germline CDR1 and CDR2 sequences are LGHNT and FRNRAP. The variable domain in full, completed from reference TRBV12-5 and TRBJ2-7, reads DARVTQTPRHKVTEMGQEVTMRCQPILGHNTVFWYRQTMMQGLELLAYFRNRAPLDDSGMPKDRFSAEMPDATLATLKIQPSEPRDSAVYFCASGLDSLPSYEQYFGPGTRLTVT.

The genes are TRBV6-1 and TRBJ1-2, with D possibly TRBD1 on 6 matching bases. The CDR3 is made up of 15 amino acids. The V gene's germline CDR1 is MNHNS and CDR2 SASEGT. The V gene lost 5 bases and the J gene lost 2 bases, with 15 bases spanning the gap. CDR3 loop: CASSSGGGLNYGYTF. CDR3 sequence (DNA): TGTGCCAGCAGTTCTGGGGGGGGCTTGAACTATGGCTACACCTTC.

The chain employs TRBV14 and TRBJ1-4; possible D gene TRBD1, 5 bases. CDR3 length equals 14 residues. The V end lost 0 bases, the J end lost 11 bases, and 13 bases lay between the germline ends. Germline V gene lookup returns CDR1 SGHDN and CDR2 FVKESK. CDR3: CASSQEGAGRKLFF. CDR3 sequence (DNA): TGTGCCAGCAGCCAAGAAGGTGCAGGGCGCAAACTGTTTTTT.

The chain couples TRBV5-1 to TRBJ2-3; D possibly corresponds to TRBD1 (5 bases). The germline V gene has CDR1 SGHRS and CDR2 YFSETQ. The length of the CDR3 is 15 residues. The V gene lost 3 bases and the J gene lost 6 bases, with 17 bases spanning the gap. The CDR3 nucleotides are TGCGCCAGCAGCTCTATCGGTGCAGGGTCGGATACGCAGTATTTT. Amino acid sequence: CASSSIGAGSDTQYF. The variable domain in full, completed from reference TRBV5-1 and TRBJ2-3, reads KAGVTQTPRYLIKTRGQQVTLSCSPISGHRSVSWYQQTPGQGLQFLFEYFSETQRNKGNFPGRFSGRQFSNSRSEMNVSTLELGDSALYLCASSSIGAGSDTQYFGPGTRLTVL.

The gene calls are TRBV5-5 and TRBJ2-3; D unresolved. The germline V and J ends were trimmed by 8 bases and 6 bases, with 7 bases remaining between them. This CDR3 is built from 10 residues. Germline V gives CDR1 SGHKS, CDR2 YYEKEE (reference sequence). As DNA, the CDR3 is TGTGCCAGGACCGAGGATACGCAGTATTTT. Amino acid sequence: CARTEDTQYF.

The chain carries TRBV6-4 and TRBJ1-1; D is perhaps TRBD1 (5 bases). Germline CDR1 and CDR2: MRHNA and SNTAGT. The CDR3 runs 13 residues. V gave up 6 bases and J gave up 1 base, with 9 bases separating them. CDR3 sequence reads: CASRRDGNTEAFF. Written as DNA, the CDR3 is TGTGCCAGCAGGCGGGACGGGAACACTGAAGCTTTCTTT.